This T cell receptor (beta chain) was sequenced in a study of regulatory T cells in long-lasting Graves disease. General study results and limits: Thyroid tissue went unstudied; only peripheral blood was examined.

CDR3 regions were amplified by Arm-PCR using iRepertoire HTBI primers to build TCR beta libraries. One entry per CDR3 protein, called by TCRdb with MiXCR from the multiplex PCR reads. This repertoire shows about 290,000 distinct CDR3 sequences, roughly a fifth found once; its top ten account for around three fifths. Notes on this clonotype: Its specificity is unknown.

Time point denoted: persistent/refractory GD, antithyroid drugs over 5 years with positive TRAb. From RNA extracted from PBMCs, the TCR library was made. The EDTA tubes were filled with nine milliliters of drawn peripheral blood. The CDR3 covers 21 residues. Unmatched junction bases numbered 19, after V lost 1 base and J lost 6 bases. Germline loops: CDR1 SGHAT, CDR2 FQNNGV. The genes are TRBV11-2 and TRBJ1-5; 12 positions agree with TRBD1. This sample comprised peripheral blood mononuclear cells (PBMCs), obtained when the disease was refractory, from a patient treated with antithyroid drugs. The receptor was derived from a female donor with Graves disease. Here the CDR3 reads CASSLAHSVGRDRGPLQPQHF. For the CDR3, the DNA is TGTGCCAGCAGCTTAGCCCACTCGGTGGGCCGGGACAGGGGGCCACTTCAGCCCCAGCATTTT. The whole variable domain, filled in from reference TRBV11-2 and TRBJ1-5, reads EAGVAQSPRYKIIEKRQSVAFWCNPISGHATLYWYQQILGQGPKLLIQFQNNGVVDDSQLPKDRFSAERLKGVDSTLKIQPAKLEDSAVYLCASSLAHSVGRDRGPLQPQHFGDGTRLSIL.